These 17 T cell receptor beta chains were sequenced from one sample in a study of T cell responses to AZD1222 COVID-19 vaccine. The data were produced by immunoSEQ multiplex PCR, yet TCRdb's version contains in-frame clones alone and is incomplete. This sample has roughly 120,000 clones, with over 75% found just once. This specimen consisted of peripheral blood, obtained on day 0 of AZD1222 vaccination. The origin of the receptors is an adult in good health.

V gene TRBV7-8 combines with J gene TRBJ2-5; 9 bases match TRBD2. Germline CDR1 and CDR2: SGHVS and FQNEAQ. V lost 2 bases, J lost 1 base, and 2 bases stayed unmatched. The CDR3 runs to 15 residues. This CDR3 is CASSLIAGVQETQYF. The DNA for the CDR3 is TGTGCCAGCAGCTTAATAGCGGGAGTCCAAGAGACCCAGTACTTC.

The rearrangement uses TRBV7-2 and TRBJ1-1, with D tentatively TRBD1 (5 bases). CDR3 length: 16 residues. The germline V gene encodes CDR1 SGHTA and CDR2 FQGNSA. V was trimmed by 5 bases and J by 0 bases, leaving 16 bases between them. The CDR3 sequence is CASSPRQPSMNTEAFF. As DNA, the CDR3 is TGTGCCAGCAGCCCCCGACAGCCATCCATGAACACTGAAGCTTTCTTT.

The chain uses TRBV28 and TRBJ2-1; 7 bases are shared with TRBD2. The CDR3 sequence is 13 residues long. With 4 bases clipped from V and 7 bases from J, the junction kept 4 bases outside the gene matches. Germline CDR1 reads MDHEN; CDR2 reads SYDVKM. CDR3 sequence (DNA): TGTGCCAGCAGTTCCAACGGGGGGAATGAGCAGTTCTTC. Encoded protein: CASSSNGGNEQFF.

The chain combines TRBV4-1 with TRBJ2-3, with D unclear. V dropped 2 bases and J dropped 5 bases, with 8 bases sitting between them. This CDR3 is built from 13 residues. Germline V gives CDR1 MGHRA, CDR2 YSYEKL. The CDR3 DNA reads TGCGCCAGCAGCCAACGTCCCGGAGATACGCAGTATTTT. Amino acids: CASSQRPGDTQYF.

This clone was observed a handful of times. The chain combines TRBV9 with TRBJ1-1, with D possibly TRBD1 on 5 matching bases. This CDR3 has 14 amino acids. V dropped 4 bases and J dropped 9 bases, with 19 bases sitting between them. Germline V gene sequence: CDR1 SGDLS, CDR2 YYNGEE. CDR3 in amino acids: CASSTWGEGRQAFF. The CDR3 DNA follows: TGTGCCAGCAGCACCTGGGGGGAGGGTCGCCAAGCTTTCTTT.

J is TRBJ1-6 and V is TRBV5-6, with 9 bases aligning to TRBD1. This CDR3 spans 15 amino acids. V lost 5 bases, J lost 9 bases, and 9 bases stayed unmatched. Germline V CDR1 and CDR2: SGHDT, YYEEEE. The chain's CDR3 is CASSFPGDRVSPLHF. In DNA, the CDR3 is TGTGCCAGCAGTTTTCCAGGGGACAGGGTTTCACCCCTCCACTTT.

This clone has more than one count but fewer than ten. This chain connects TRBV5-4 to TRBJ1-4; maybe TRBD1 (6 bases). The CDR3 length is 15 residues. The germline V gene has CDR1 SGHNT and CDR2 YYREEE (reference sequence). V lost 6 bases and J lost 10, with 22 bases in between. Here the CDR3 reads CASTNRGQGYGKLFF. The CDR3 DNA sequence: TGTGCCAGCACAAACCGGGGGCAGGGTTATGGAAAACTGTTTTTT.

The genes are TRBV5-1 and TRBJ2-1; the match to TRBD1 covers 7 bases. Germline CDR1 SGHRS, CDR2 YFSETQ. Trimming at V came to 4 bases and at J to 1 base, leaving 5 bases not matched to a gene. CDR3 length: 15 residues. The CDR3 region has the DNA TGCGCCAGCAGCACAGGGGTTGGGTCCTACAATGAGCAGTTCTTC. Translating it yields CASSTGVGSYNEQFF. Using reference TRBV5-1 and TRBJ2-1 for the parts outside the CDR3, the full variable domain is KAGVTQTPRYLIKTRGQQVTLSCSPISGHRSVSWYQQTPGQGLQFLFEYFSETQRNKGNFPGRFSGRQFSNSRSEMNVSTLELGDSALYLCASSTGVGSYNEQFFGPGTRLTVL.

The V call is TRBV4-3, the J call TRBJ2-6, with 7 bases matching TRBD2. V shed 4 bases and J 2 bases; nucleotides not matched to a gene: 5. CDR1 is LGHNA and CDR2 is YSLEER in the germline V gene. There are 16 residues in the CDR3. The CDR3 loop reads CASSRMGGAGANVLTF. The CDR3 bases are TGCGCCAGCAGCCGGATGGGAGGGGCTGGGGCCAACGTCCTGACTTTC.

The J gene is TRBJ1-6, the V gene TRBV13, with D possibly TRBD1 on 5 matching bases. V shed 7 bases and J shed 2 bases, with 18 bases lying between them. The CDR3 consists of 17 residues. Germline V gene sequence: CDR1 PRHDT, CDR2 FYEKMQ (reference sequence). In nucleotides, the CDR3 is TGTGCCAGCACCTCAGGTGGCTGGGGCACCTATAATTCACCCCTCCACTTT. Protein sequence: CASTSGGWGTYNSPLHF.

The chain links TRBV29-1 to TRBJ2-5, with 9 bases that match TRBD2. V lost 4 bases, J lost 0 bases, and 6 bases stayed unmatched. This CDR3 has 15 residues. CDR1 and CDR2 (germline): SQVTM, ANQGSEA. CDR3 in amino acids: CSVVFSGGNQETQYF. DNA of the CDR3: TGCAGCGTTGTATTCAGCGGGGGGAACCAAGAGACCCAGTACTTC.

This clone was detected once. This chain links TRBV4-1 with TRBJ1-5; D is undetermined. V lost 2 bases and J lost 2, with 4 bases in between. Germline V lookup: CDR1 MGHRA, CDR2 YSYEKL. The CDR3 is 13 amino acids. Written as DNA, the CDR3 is TGCGCCAGCAGCCAACCCGGCAATCAGCCCCAGCATTTT. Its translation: CASSQPGNQPQHF.

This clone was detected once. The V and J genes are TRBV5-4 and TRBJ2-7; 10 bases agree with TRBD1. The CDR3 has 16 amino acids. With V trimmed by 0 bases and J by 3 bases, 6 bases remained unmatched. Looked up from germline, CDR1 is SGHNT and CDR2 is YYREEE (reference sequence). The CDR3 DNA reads TGTGCCAGCAGCTTGGGACAGGGGGCTTGGAACTACGAGCAGTACTTC. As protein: CASSLGQGAWNYEQYF.

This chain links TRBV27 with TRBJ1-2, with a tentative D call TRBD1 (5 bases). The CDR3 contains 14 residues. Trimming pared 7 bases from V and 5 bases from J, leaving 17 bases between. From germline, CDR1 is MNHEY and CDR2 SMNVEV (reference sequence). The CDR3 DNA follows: TGTGCCAGCACCCCGGCCGGACGGACATATGGCTACACCTTC. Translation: CASTPAGRTYGYTF.

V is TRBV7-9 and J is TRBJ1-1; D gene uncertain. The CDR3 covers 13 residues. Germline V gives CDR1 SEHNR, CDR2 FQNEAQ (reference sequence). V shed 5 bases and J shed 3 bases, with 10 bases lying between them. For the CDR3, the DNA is TGTGCCAGCAGCCCAGAGGACTACACTGAAGCTTTCTTT. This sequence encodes CASSPEDYTEAFF. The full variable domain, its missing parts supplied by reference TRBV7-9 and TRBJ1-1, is DTGVSQNPRHKITKRGQNVTFRCDPISEHNRLYWYRQTLGQGPEFLTYFQNEAQLEKSRLLSDRFSAERPKGSFSTLEIQRTEQGDSAMYLCASSPEDYTEAFFGQGTRLTVV.

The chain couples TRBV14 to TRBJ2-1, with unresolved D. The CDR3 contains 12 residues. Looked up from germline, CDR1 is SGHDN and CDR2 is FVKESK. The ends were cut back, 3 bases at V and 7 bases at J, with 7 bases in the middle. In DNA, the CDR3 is TGTGCCAGCAGCCACAGGCCGAATGAGCAGTTCTTC. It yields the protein CASSHRPNEQFF.

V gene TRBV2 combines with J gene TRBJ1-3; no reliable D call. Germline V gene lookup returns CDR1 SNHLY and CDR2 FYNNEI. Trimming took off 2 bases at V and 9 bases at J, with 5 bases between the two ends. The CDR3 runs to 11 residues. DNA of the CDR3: TGTGCCAGCAGTGAAATCCGCACCATATATTTT. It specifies CASSEIRTIYF. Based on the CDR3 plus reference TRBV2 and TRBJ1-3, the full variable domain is EPEVTQTPSHQVTQMGQEVILRCVPISNHLYFYWYRQILGQKVEFLVSFYNNEISEKSEIFDDQFSVERPDGSNFTLKIRSTKLEDSAMYFCASSEIRTIYFGEGSWLTVV.